The entry below describes one TCR beta chain. This sample was taken from a study of T cell changes during pregnancy in multiple sclerosis. This CDR3 region has 18 residues. Germline trimming cut 4 bases from V and 0 bases from J; bases unmatched to any gene: 8. The germline CDR1 and CDR2 sequences are SGDLS and YYNGEE. The table came from immunoSEQ multiplex PCR; TCRdb's copy has only in-frame clones and leaves some out. The table has about 46,000 clones, 75% to 95% seen once. The chain couples TRBV9 to TRBJ2-6; TRBD2 matches 9 bases. This receptor was identified in a female donor with multiple sclerosis, enrolled in a pregnancy study. The starting material was CD8+ T cells from peripheral blood mononuclear cells, obtained after pregnancy. The CDR3 DNA reads TGTGCCAGCAGCCCCCTTCAGCGGGAGGTCTCTGGGGCCAACGTCCTGACTTTC. Translating gives CASSPLQREVSGANVLTF.